Described below is a single T cell receptor (beta chain) sequence and its context. The clone's antigen remains unknown. The record has no base qualities; no much larger clone is one base away. The donors were healthy, HIV-negative adults who had no recently reported acute infections or vaccinations. Every donor was a Caucasian adult living in Nashville, Tennessee, USA. Magnetic negative selection was used to enrich CD4+ T cells, after which naive cells were positively selected on CD45RA and the negative fraction became the memory subset. After blood collection by leukapheresis, PBMCs were isolated using Ficoll-Histopaque density gradient centrifugation and then cryopreserved in the vapor phase of liquid nitrogen. Purity and quantity of every magnetically sorted T cell population were checked by analytical flow cytometry. Genomic DNA was isolated from every sorted fraction and measured by UV absorbance on a Nanodrop 2000c.

The source of the sample is a study of shared clonotypes between healthy human individuals (dated by TCRdb to 2019 to 2021). Some background on the complete study: Three men and a couple of women, aged 18 to 49 years, made up the cohort. For each donor, CD4 naive and CD4 memory were each run on three plates, CD8 naive on two plates, and CD8 memory on one plate. Libraries were prepared and TCR repertoires were sequenced by different laboratories using diverse techniques, in order to increase sequencing depth and limit assay-specific biases. Per donor, leukapheresis produced somewhere between about 0.9 and 10 billion PBMCs. Blood TCR repertoires of about 5 healthy adults were deeply sequenced to estimate repertoire size and the extent of clonotype sharing between individuals. Summary of the overall study and its limitations: Pairwise subsampling indicated that sequencing depth was expected to affect the degree of clonotype sharing among donors. Sharing across a few donors was observed for 4.5% to 6.5% of naive CD4, under 4% of naive CD8, 2.3% of memory CD4, and around 0.4% of memory CD8 clonotypes. Sampling was limited to blood, and TCR repertoires in tissue likely differ from TCR repertoires in blood. Higher generation probabilities were observed for clonotypes shared by all four sorted-subset donors than for non-shared clonotypes. The genetic and exposure-history diversity represented was limited by the small number of donors. Larger estimated clonotype richness was generally found for naive subsets than for memory subsets. Even with the large sequencing depth, rarefaction of the sorted-subset datasets indicated that sequencing was incomplete.

From the germline V gene, CDR1 is SGHAT and CDR2 is FQNNGV. Measured from the cysteine to the phenylalanine, the CDR3 is 12 residues long. The read is trimmed to its CDR3 DNA, 36 bases read in frame from base 1. Trimming takes 2 bases from V and 7 bases from J, and the germline ends sit 9 bases apart. TCR CDR3 regions were amplified from genomic DNA by multiplex PCR using the deep immunoSEQ assay. Genomic DNA extracted from each cell subset was distributed evenly over all wells of several immunoSEQ 96-well plates, and each plate served as one replicate. For sorted subsets, about 0.2 ug genomic DNA, equal to some 30,000 T cell genomes, was loaded into each replicate PCR. Purified libraries were measured with a Qubit 3.0 fluorometer, size-checked on a Bioanalyzer 2100, and measured again with the KAPA Library Quantification kit. Every immunoSEQ 96-well plate was sequenced on a separate single-read 150-cycle Illumina NextSeq 550 flow cell. Per the original workflow: The immunoSEQ output contained only junctional sequences without quality scores, so filtering could not match that applied to full-length reads. Sequences were annotated with PyIR, a Python wrapper for IgBLAST v1.9, and V/J genes and CDR3 were assigned using IMGT germline references. Reads with weak V/J assignments (E-value above 1e-6), missing CDR3, stop codons, out-of-frame junctions, or ambiguous translated residues were removed. V3J clonotypes were defined as sequences sharing an identical inferred V gene, J gene, and CDR3 amino acid sequence. The percentage overlap between two repertoires was calculated by dividing the number of shared unique clonotypes by the size of the smaller repertoire. Three approaches were used to assess repertoire richness: RTK rarefaction, the Chao1 estimator, and Recon v2.1 estimates of unobserved clonotypes. Generation probabilities were computed with OLGA for all TCRbeta clonotypes obtained by the gDNA method from a handful of donors. Entries here come from immuneACCESS through TCRdb and include only in-frame sequences with V and J called. Some clones fail to appear in such tables; in the studies checked, an unresolved V gene covers under half of the shortfall, and the cause of the remainder is unknown. V and J calls plus clone size are reproduced from that table; the DNA served to infer D and trimming. This sample lists around 700,000 clones; roughly 78% were detected once. Of the sample, approximately 1.8% is held by the ten largest clones.

The V and J genes are TRBV11-2 and TRBJ2-7, with no reliable assignment of the D segment. What was sequenced was memory CD4+ T cells sorted from blood. The sample's cell subset or site label is to be understood as: CD45RA-negative fraction. The sequence was obtained from a woman aged 25 to 39 in good health. CDR3 sequence: CASSLSRVEQYF. The nucleotide sequence is TGTGCCAGCAGCTTAAGCCGGGTTGAGCAGTACTTC. The CDR3 plus the reference TRBV11-2 and TRBJ2-7 genes for the other parts give the full variable domain: EAGVAQSPRYKIIEKRQSVAFWCNPISGHATLYWYQQILGQGPKLLIQFQNNGVVDDSQLPKDRFSAERLKGVDSTLKIQPAKLEDSAVYLCASSLSRVEQYFGPGTRLTVT.